This T cell receptor (beta chain) was obtained from a study of shared clonotypes between healthy human individuals. Study-wide background: Per donor, three plates held CD4 naive cells, three held CD4 memory, two held CD8 naive and one held CD8 memory.

All donors were healthy HIV-negative adults lacking recent acute infections or vaccinations. Germline CDR1 and CDR2: LNHNV and YYDKDF (reference sequence). The V and J ends lost 0 bases and 6 bases respectively, with 6 bases between them. The CDR3 loop spans 13 amino acids. In the original processing: Junction-only sequences produced by ImmunoSEQ had no quality scores, so filtering differed. The data were produced by immunoSEQ multiplex PCR, yet TCRdb's version contains in-frame clones alone and is incomplete. The V and J calls and the clone size are those of that table, but D and trimming were determined from the DNA. The data show some 650,000 clones, 95% to 98% seen once.

Sequencing used naive CD4+ T cells sorted from blood. Subset given: CD45RA+ positively selected. The sequence was collected from a woman in her twenties or thirties in good health. The chain is built from TRBV15 and TRBJ2-1; D might be TRBD1 (5 bases). The CDR3, as DNA: TGTGCCACCAGCAGAGATCAGGGCAATGAGCAGTTCTTC. Residues: CATSRDQGNEQFF.